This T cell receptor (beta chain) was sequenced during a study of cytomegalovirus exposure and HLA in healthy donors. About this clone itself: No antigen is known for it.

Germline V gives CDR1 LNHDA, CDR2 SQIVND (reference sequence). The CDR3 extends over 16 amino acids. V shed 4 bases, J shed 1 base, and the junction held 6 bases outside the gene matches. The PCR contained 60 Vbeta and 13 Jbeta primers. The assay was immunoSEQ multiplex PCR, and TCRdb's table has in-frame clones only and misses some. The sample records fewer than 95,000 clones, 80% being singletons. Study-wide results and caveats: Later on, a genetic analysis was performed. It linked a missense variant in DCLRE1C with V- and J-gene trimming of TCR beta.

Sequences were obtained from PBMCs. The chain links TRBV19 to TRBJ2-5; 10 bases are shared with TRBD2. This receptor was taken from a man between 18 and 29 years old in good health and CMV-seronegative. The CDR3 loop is CASSRLAGDFQETQYF. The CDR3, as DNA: TGTGCCAGTAGTAGGCTAGCGGGGGACTTCCAAGAGACCCAGTACTTC.